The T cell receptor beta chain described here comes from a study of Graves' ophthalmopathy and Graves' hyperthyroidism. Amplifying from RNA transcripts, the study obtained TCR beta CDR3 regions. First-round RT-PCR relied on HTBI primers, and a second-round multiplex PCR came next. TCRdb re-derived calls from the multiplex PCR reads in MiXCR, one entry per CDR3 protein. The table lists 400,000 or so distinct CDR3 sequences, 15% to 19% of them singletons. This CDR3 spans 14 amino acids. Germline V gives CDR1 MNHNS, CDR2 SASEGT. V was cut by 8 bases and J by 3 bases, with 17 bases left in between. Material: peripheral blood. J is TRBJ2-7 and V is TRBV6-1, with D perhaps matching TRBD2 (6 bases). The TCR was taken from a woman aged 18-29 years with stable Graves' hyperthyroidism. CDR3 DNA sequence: TGTGCCAGCCCACCCGGAGGGAGAAACTACGAGCAGTACTTC. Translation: CASPPGGRNYEQYF.